Listed here are 23 T cell receptor beta chains from one sample, sequenced in a study of shared clonotypes between healthy human individuals. Clones were read by immunoSEQ multiplex PCR, and TCRdb kept only the in-frame ones, dropping some. The repertoire includes approximately 2.4 million clones, more than 90% of them detected once, and roughly 0.13% sits in the top ten. What was sequenced was naive CD4+ T cells sorted from blood. Subset indicated: CD45RA+ positively selected. These receptors all come from a man younger than 35 in good health.

The genes are TRBV29-1 and TRBJ2-5, with 13 bases that match TRBD2. Looked up from germline, CDR1 is SQVTM and CDR2 is ANQGSEA. Trimming took 5 bases from V and 0 from J; bases not matched to a gene: 3. The CDR3 length is 15 residues. The CDR3 coding sequence is TGCAGCGTTTGGACTAGCGGGGGCCACCAAGAGACCCAGTACTTC. Amino acids: CSVWTSGGHQETQYF. The full variable domain, with the rest looked up from reference TRBV29-1 and TRBJ2-5, is SAVISQKPSRDICQRGTSLTIQCQVDSQVTMMFWYRQQPGQSLTLIATANQGSEATYESGFVIDKFPISRPNLTFSTLTVSNMSPEDSSIYLCSVWTSGGHQETQYFGPGTRLLVL.

The rearrangement joins TRBV6-1 to TRBJ2-7, with D possibly being TRBD2 (7 bases). The CDR3 runs 15 residues. The germline V gene encodes CDR1 MNHNS and CDR2 SASEGT. With 7 bases removed from V and 3 bases from J, the gap between germline ends came to 19 bases. As DNA, the CDR3 is TGTGCCAGCATCGAGGGGGGGGCCGTCCTCTACGAGCAGTACTTC. Protein: CASIEGGAVLYEQYF.

The chain joins TRBV18 to TRBJ2-7; 11 bases are a match to TRBD1. CDR3 length: 15 amino acids. The germline V gene encodes CDR1 KGHSH and CDR2 LQKENI. The V gene end was trimmed by 3 bases and the J gene end by 5 bases; junction bases not matched to a gene: 6. The CDR3 here is CASSPRTGGADEQYF. The CDR3 nucleotides are TGTGCCAGCTCACCCCGGACAGGGGGCGCGGACGAGCAGTACTTC.

This rearrangement joins TRBV30 to TRBJ1-5, with 8 bases fitting TRBD1. Trimming took 0 bases from V and 2 from J; bases not matched to a gene: 15. The germline CDR1 and CDR2 sequences are GTSNPN and SVGIG (reference sequence). There are 19 residues in the CDR3. This CDR3 is CAWSVIRQGASRGNQPQHF. CDR3 in DNA: TGTGCCTGGAGTGTAATACGGCAGGGGGCGAGTAGAGGCAATCAGCCCCAGCATTTT. Full variable domain (remainder filled in from reference TRBV30 and TRBJ1-5): SQTIHQWPATLVQPVGSPLSLECTVEGTSNPNLYWYRQAAGRGLQLLFYSVGIGQISSEVPQNLSASRPQDRQFILSSKKLLLSDSGFYLCAWSVIRQGASRGNQPQHFGDGTRLSIL.

The chain links TRBV2 to TRBJ1-6; weak D call: TRBD1 (6 bases). V shed 4 bases and J shed 4 bases, with 11 bases lying between them. Germline V gene data show CDR1 as SNHLY and CDR2 as FYNNEI. The CDR3 is 15 residues long. Here the CDR3 DNA reads TGTGCCAGCAGTGGGGGGGCTGGTTATAATTCACCCCTCCACTTT. Protein: CASSGGAGYNSPLHF.

The chain is built from TRBV29-1 and TRBJ2-6, with unresolved D. V was shortened by 6 bases and J by 1 base, with 13 bases between the two germline ends. This CDR3 is 15 amino acids long. In germline, CDR1 is SQVTM, CDR2 ANQGSEA. The CDR3 reads CSVIESWSGANVLTF. For the CDR3, the DNA is TGCAGCGTCATAGAGTCATGGTCTGGGGCCAACGTCCTGACTTTC.

The chain combines TRBV10-3 with TRBJ1-4, with D possibly being TRBD1 (5 bases). Trimming took off 4 bases at V and 8 bases at J, with 17 bases between the two ends. Germline V gives CDR1 ENHRY, CDR2 SYGVKD. The CDR3 is made up of 15 amino acids. CDR3 nucleotide sequence: TGTGCCATCAGTGCCTCGAAAGGGGCCGGCGAAAAACTGTTTTTT. Its translation: CAISASKGAGEKLFF.

This clone was counted once. Different DNA sequences within this sample yield the same CDR3. The rearrangement uses TRBV6-6 and TRBJ1-5; D remains unclear. Looked up from germline, CDR1 is MNHNY and CDR2 is SVGAGI (reference sequence). The CDR3 is made up of 15 amino acids. Trimming took off 0 bases at V and 1 base at J, with 7 bases between the two ends. CDR3 in DNA: TGTGCCAGCAGTTACTCGCCAGGAAGCAATCAGCCCCAGCATTTT. It is translated as CASSYSPGSNQPQHF.

This chain connects TRBV10-2 to TRBJ1-1; D not resolved. The CDR3 consists of 13 residues. V was shortened by 8 bases and J by 0 bases, with 10 bases between the two germline ends. Germline V lookup: CDR1 WSHSY, CDR2 SAAADI. The CDR3 DNA reads TGCGCCAGCTGGTTCGAGATGAACACTGAAGCTTTCTTT. Translated: CASWFEMNTEAFF.

The V and J genes are TRBV5-1 and TRBJ1-2, with TRBD1 as a possible D gene (5 bases). Germline CDR1 SGHRS, CDR2 YFSETQ. The CDR3 has 15 amino acids. V gave up 0 bases and J gave up 4 bases, with 13 bases separating them. Here the CDR3 reads CASSLGQIKVYGYTF. CDR3 DNA sequence: TGCGCCAGCAGCTTGGGACAGATTAAGGTCTATGGCTACACCTTC.

The rearrangement uses TRBV7-6 and TRBJ2-2, with TRBD2 matching over 8 bases. Losses at the gene ends were 0 bases for V and 4 bases for J; bases not matched to a gene: 1. The CDR3 has 15 residues. Germline lookup yields CDR1 SGHVS and CDR2 FNYEAQ. The CDR3 loop reads CASSLAGGGTGELFF. CDR3 bases: TGTGCCAGCAGCTTAGCCGGGGGGGGCACCGGGGAGCTGTTTTTT.

The chain couples TRBV29-1 to TRBJ2-7; TRBD2 agrees at 11 bases. After removal of 7 bases from V and 4 bases from J, the junction contained 9 bases not matched to a gene. CDR1 SQVTM and CDR2 ANQGSEA come from the germline V gene. The CDR3 contains 14 residues. The CDR3 sequence is CSGISGGAKYEQYF. The CDR3, as DNA: TGCAGCGGGATTAGCGGGGGGGCAAAGTACGAGCAGTACTTC.

The gene calls are TRBV11-2 and TRBJ1-6, with D maybe TRBD1 (5 bases). Trimming removed 3 bases at V and 0 bases at J, with 15 bases between. This CDR3 is built from 18 residues. CDR1 SGHAT and CDR2 FQNNGV come from the germline V gene. CDR3 DNA sequence: TGTGCCAGCAGCTTTACTCGACAGAGACGCTCCTATAATTCACCCCTCCACTTT. Translation gives CASSFTRQRRSYNSPLHF. The full variable domain, its missing parts supplied by reference TRBV11-2 and TRBJ1-6, is EAGVAQSPRYKIIEKRQSVAFWCNPISGHATLYWYQQILGQGPKLLIQFQNNGVVDDSQLPKDRFSAERLKGVDSTLKIQPAKLEDSAVYLCASSFTRQRRSYNSPLHFGNGTRLTVT.

The chain has TRBV7-2 and TRBJ2-1; D possibly corresponds to TRBD2 (6 bases). This CDR3 comprises 16 residues. The V gene lost 1 base and the J gene lost 0 bases, with 10 bases spanning the gap. CDR1 and CDR2 from the germline V gene are SGHTA and FQGNSA. CDR3 coding DNA: TGTGCCAGCAGCTTAGGGCAGGGACTCTCCTACAATGAGCAGTTCTTC. It is translated as CASSLGQGLSYNEQFF.

The rearrangement links TRBV9 to TRBJ2-7; no definite D call. With 1 base removed from V and 2 bases from J, the gap between germline ends came to 10 bases. This CDR3 has 14 residues. Germline CDR1 reads SGDLS; CDR2 reads YYNGEE. The chain's CDR3 is CASSVTGLTYEQYF. The CDR3 region has the DNA TGTGCCAGCAGCGTAACCGGGCTGACCTACGAGCAGTACTTC.

The genes are TRBV7-6 and TRBJ1-1; a weak D match, TRBD1 (5 bases). The V gene lost 3 bases and the J gene lost 1 base, with 6 bases spanning the gap. The length of the CDR3 is 13 residues. Germline CDR1 is SGHVS and CDR2 is FNYEAQ. This CDR3 is CASSLGTNTEAFF. CDR3 nucleotide sequence: TGTGCCAGCAGCTTGGGGACGAACACTGAAGCTTTCTTT. Full variable domain (remainder filled in from reference TRBV7-6 and TRBJ1-1): GAGVSQSPRYKVTKRGQDVALRCDPISGHVSLYWYRQALGQGPEFLTYFNYEAQQDKSGLPNDRFSAERPEGSISTLTIQRTEQRDSAMYRCASSLGTNTEAFFGQGTRLTVV.

CDR3 in amino acids: CASRVAGAPTDTQYF. DNA of the CDR3: TGTGCCAGCAGAGTAGCGGGAGCGCCAACAGATACGCAGTATTTT. The chain combines TRBV6-1 with TRBJ2-3; TRBD2 matches at 9 bases. Germline V gives CDR1 MNHNS, CDR2 SASEGT. The CDR3 has 15 residues. Trimming took 6 bases from V and 3 from J; bases not matched to a gene: 7.

With respect to this clone: In the same sample, other DNA sequences code for this CDR3. This rearrangement joins TRBV27 to TRBJ1-3; D is possibly TRBD1 (6 bases). Germline values: CDR1 MNHEY, CDR2 SMNVEV (reference sequence). This CDR3 spans 13 amino acids. Trimming removed 8 bases at V and 4 bases at J, with 12 bases between. CDR3 sequence: CASSRGGGNTIYF. DNA for the CDR3: TGTGCCAGCTCTAGGGGGGGAGGAAACACCATATATTTT.

The chain couples TRBV6-5 to TRBJ1-3, with a weak D call TRBD1 (6 bases). The V end lost 6 bases, the J end lost 0 bases, and 12 bases lay between the germline ends. In germline, CDR1 is MNHEY, CDR2 SVGAGI. CDR3 length equals 15 residues. CDR3 protein: CASRPQGLSGNTIYF. CDR3 sequence (DNA): TGTGCCAGCAGACCCCAGGGGCTCTCTGGAAACACCATATATTTT.

The chain links TRBV25-1 to TRBJ2-7; 8 positions match TRBD2. Germline assignment: CDR1 MGHDK and CDR2 SYGVNS. V gave up 4 bases and J gave up 5 bases; unmatched junction bases: 7. The CDR3 is made up of 14 amino acids. CDR3 amino acids: CASSVLGRAHEQYF. Here the CDR3 DNA reads TGTGCCAGCAGTGTCCTCGGGAGGGCACACGAGCAGTACTTC.

The V and J genes are TRBV18 and TRBJ2-1, with a possible D match to TRBD2 (6 bases). CDR3 length equals 18 residues. Germline V gene lookup returns CDR1 KGHSH and CDR2 LQKENI. V lost 1 base to trimming and J lost 4 bases, with 20 bases between them. The CDR3 DNA sequence: TGTGCCAGCTCACCACTATCGGGTGGGAGCGGGCCATACAATGAGCAGTTCTTC. Translating gives CASSPLSGGSGPYNEQFF.

V and J are TRBV10-3 and TRBJ2-5; D is tentatively TRBD1 or TRBD2 (5 bases each). V was trimmed by 5 bases and J by 5 bases, leaving 12 bases between them. This CDR3 spans 13 amino acids. CDR1 is ENHRY, CDR2 SYGVKD, per germline. The CDR3 DNA sequence: TGTGCCATCAGTTCCGGGGCCAGGGAGACCCAGTACTTC. This sequence encodes CAISSGARETQYF.

The chain carries TRBV2 and TRBJ1-6; D not resolved. V shed 6 bases and J shed 6 bases, with 24 bases lying between them. The CDR3 contains 18 residues. Germline CDR1 and CDR2: SNHLY and FYNNEI. CDR3 amino acids: CASRRYSARGEGNSPLHF. CDR3 DNA sequence: TGTGCCAGCAGGAGGTACTCGGCGCGCGGGGAGGGTAATTCACCCCTCCACTTT. Variable domain in full (rest from reference TRBV2 and TRBJ1-6): EPEVTQTPSHQVTQMGQEVILRCVPISNHLYFYWYRQILGQKVEFLVSFYNNEISEKSEIFDDQFSVERPDGSNFTLKIRSTKLEDSAMYFCASRRYSARGEGNSPLHFGNGTRLTVT.